This T cell receptor beta chain was found in a study of blood T cell repertoires in COVID-19. V was pared by 8 bases and J by 9 bases, with 14 bases between. In germline, CDR1 is MNHEY, CDR2 SVGAGI. The length of the CDR3 is 12 residues. Some clones are missing from TCRdb's copy, which holds only in-frame ones; the method was immunoSEQ multiplex PCR. The data contain 70,000 to 90,000 clones, 80% to 90% of them singletons. Sample: peripheral blood. The rearrangement uses TRBV6-5 and TRBJ2-1; TRBD1 is a possible D gene (6 bases). The source of this sequence is a woman aged 60-75 years with acute or convalescent COVID-19. The CDR3 sequence is CASLRGPGEQFF. DNA of the CDR3: TGTGCCAGCCTCAGGGGTCCGGGTGAGCAGTTCTTC.